Listed here are 31 T cell receptor beta chains from one sample, sequenced in a study of beta chain features in type 1 diabetes. General study points: Moderately but significantly shorter TCRB CDR3s were found in Type 1 diabetes patients in all four CD4+ subsets.

The isolated RNA, all of it, was reverse transcribed, so expressed TCRB transcripts were what got sequenced. This table comes from immunoSEQ multiplex PCR, and its TCRdb copy is limited to in-frame clones, with some not included. This table holds about 700,000 clones, roughly 13% found once. No antigen has been assigned to these receptors. Material for sequencing was naive CD4+ T cells from blood. These receptors originate from a man aged 18 to 30 with type 1 diabetes.

The CDR3 here is CASSVRGGWTQETQYF. The CDR3 nucleotides are TGTGCCAGCAGCGTAAGAGGCGGGTGGACCCAAGAGACCCAGTACTTC. The chain joins TRBV9 to TRBJ2-5; perhaps TRBD2 as D (5 bases). V lost 1 base and J lost 1, with 14 bases in between. The CDR3 sequence is 16 residues long. In germline, CDR1 is SGDLS, CDR2 YYNGEE.

The chain uses TRBV27 and TRBJ2-7, with 9 bases lining up with TRBD2. CDR1 and CDR2 (germline): MNHEY, SMNVEV (reference sequence). The length of the CDR3 is 16 residues. The junction had 8 bases not matched to a gene; V was cut back by 5 bases and J by 0 bases. CDR3 coding DNA: TGTGCCAGCAGTCTGGCGGGAGCGGGGGGCTCCTACGAGCAGTACTTC. Encoded protein: CASSLAGAGGSYEQYF.

The genes are TRBV27 and TRBJ2-2, with a tentative D call TRBD1 (6 bases). The germline V gene encodes CDR1 MNHEY and CDR2 SMNVEV (reference sequence). The CDR3 sequence is 12 residues long. Trimming removed 7 bases from V and 4 bases from J, with 7 bases in between. The CDR3 DNA sequence: TGTGCCAGCAAAGGGGGCACCGGGGAGCTGTTTTTT. The encoded protein is CASKGGTGELFF.

This clone turned up a few times. The J gene is TRBJ1-1, the V gene TRBV19; D may be TRBD1 (5 bases). Germline V lookup: CDR1 LNHDA, CDR2 SQIVND (reference sequence). V was shortened by 8 bases and J by 1 base, with 17 bases between the two germline ends. The CDR3 has 15 amino acids. The DNA of the CDR3 is TGTGCCAGTGCTCCTCCCGGGACTGCGAACACTGAAGCTTTCTTT. Translating gives CASAPPGTANTEAFF. Full variable domain (remainder filled in from reference TRBV19 and TRBJ1-1): DGGITQSPKYLFRKEGQNVTLSCEQNLNHDAMYWYRQDPGQGLRLIYYSQIVNDFQKGDIAEGYSVSREKKESFPLTVTSAQKNPTAFYLCASAPPGTANTEAFFGQGTRLTVV.

This clone was counted between two and nine times. J is TRBJ1-2 and V is TRBV10-3; tentative D call: TRBD1 (6 bases). This CDR3 comprises 10 residues. Germline-derived CDR1 and CDR2 are ENHRY and SYGVKD. V was clipped by 10 bases and J by 8 bases, with 11 bases between them. The CDR3 reads CATAGTGYTF. CDR3 DNA: TGTGCCACCGCCGGGACAGGCTACACCTTC.

This chain connects TRBV7-6 to TRBJ2-5; D ambiguous. Trimming shortened V by 1 base and J by 5 bases, and 8 bases separated the two germline ends. The CDR3 has 13 residues. Germline assignment: CDR1 SGHVS and CDR2 FNYEAQ. The CDR3 sequence is CASSLDTLETQYF. The DNA for the CDR3 is TGTGCCAGCAGCTTAGATACACTGGAGACCCAGTACTTC. The full variable domain, completed using reference TRBV7-6 and TRBJ2-5, is GAGVSQSPRYKVTKRGQDVALRCDPISGHVSLYWYRQALGQGPEFLTYFNYEAQQDKSGLPNDRFSAERPEGSISTLTIQRTEQRDSAMYRCASSLDTLETQYFGPGTRLLVL.

This clone was seen more than once but under ten times. The chain couples TRBV10-3 to TRBJ2-7, with 10 bases that match TRBD2. V gave up 0 bases and J gave up 4 bases; unmatched junction bases: 6. Looked up from germline, CDR1 is ENHRY and CDR2 is SYGVKD. The CDR3 has 16 amino acids. The DNA for the CDR3 is TGTGCCATCAGTGAGTCGTTTTCTAGCGGGGGATACGAGCAGTACTTC. Translation: CAISESFSSGGYEQYF.

The CDR3 DNA is TGTGCCAGCAGGTTGTTCGGGGATCACCATGGCTACACCTTC. Translation gives CASRLFGDHHGYTF. The gene calls are TRBV7-2 and TRBJ1-2; D gene uncertain. The CDR3 is 14 residues long. Looked up from germline, CDR1 is SGHTA and CDR2 is FQGNSA. Trimming removed 6 bases from V and 6 bases from J, with 17 bases in between.

This clone has a handful of counts. The chain couples TRBV30 to TRBJ2-3; D is uncertain. This CDR3 comprises 13 residues. V lost 4 bases and J lost 4, with 12 bases in between. Germline V CDR1 and CDR2: GTSNPN, SVGIG (reference sequence). The CDR3 sequence: CAWMLAAPDTQYF. Written as DNA, the CDR3 is TGTGCCTGGATGTTGGCTGCGCCAGATACGCAGTATTTT.

The CDR3: CASSLGGSRTNQPQHF. DNA of the CDR3: TGTGCCAGCAGCTTAGGAGGTAGCAGAACCAATCAGCCCCAGCATTTT. J is TRBJ1-5 and V is TRBV11-2, with D uncertain. V lost 1 base and J lost 3, with 13 bases in between. Germline assignment: CDR1 SGHAT and CDR2 FQNNGV. The CDR3 runs to 16 residues.

The chain links TRBV2 to TRBJ2-7, with unresolved D. The germline V gene encodes CDR1 SNHLY and CDR2 FYNNEI. The V end was cut by 6 bases, the J end by 5 bases, with 8 bases between. The CDR3 totals 11 residues. This CDR3 is CASSLWNEQYF. Written as DNA, the CDR3 is TGTGCCAGCAGCCTCTGGAACGAGCAGTACTTC.

This clone occurred a few times. The chain has TRBV5-1 and TRBJ2-2; 8 bases match TRBD1. There are 16 residues in the CDR3. V lost 4 bases to trimming and J lost 2 bases; unmatched junction nucleotides: 7. The germline CDR1 and CDR2 sequences are SGHRS and YFSETQ. The DNA for the CDR3 is TGCGCCAGCAGCCTGACAGGGGACGTTAACACCGGGGAGCTGTTTTTT. Translation gives CASSLTGDVNTGELFF.

This chain links TRBV4-1 with TRBJ2-7; TRBD1 aligns across 12 bases. The CDR3 covers 15 residues. The germline gives CDR1 MGHRA, CDR2 YSYEKL. Trimming took 0 bases from V and 7 from J; bases not matched to a gene: 4. As DNA, the CDR3 is TGCGCCAGCAGCCAAGAGGGACAGGGGGCGCGTGAGCAGTACTTC. It codes for CASSQEGQGAREQYF.

V gene TRBV5-1 combines with J gene TRBJ1-4; no reliable D call. Per the germline V gene, CDR1 is SGHRS and CDR2 is YFSETQ. V lost 5 bases, J lost 3 bases, and 11 bases lay in between. The CDR3 is 14 amino acids. The CDR3 sequence is CASRLAVANEKLFF. CDR3 coding DNA: TGCGCCAGCAGGTTAGCGGTGGCTAATGAAAAACTGTTTTTT.

The table lists this clone with a few counts. The rearrangement uses TRBV4-1 and TRBJ2-1; TRBD1 might be the D (6 bases). The CDR3 has 15 amino acids. Germline CDR1 and CDR2: MGHRA and YSYEKL. Trimming stripped 2 bases from V and 1 base from J, with 9 bases between. CDR3 DNA sequence: TGCGCCAGCAGCCAACCACAGGGATCCTACAATGAGCAGTTCTTC. It translates to CASSQPQGSYNEQFF.

The J gene is TRBJ1-2, the V gene TRBV29-1; 8 nucleotides align to TRBD1. The CDR3 totals 13 residues. After removal of 7 bases from V and 4 bases from J, the junction contained 8 bases not matched to a gene. Germline V lookup: CDR1 SQVTM, CDR2 ANQGSEA. CDR3 amino acids: CSAQTGVGYGYTF. Here the CDR3 DNA reads TGCAGCGCCCAGACAGGGGTTGGCTATGGCTACACCTTC.

The genes are TRBV5-6 and TRBJ1-2; D perhaps matches TRBD1 (6 bases). CDR3 length equals 13 residues. Per the germline V gene, CDR1 is SGHDT and CDR2 is YYEEEE. The V gene lost 7 bases and the J gene lost 4 bases, with 14 bases spanning the gap. This CDR3 is CASAHRASYGYTF. Written as DNA, the CDR3 is TGTGCCAGCGCTCACAGGGCATCCTATGGCTACACCTTC. The whole variable domain, remainder taken from reference TRBV5-6 and TRBJ1-2, is DAGVTQSPTHLIKTRGQQVTLRCSPKSGHDTVSWYQQALGQGPQFIFQYYEEEERQRGNFPDRFSGHQFPNYSSELNVNALLLGDSALYLCASAHRASYGYTFGSGTRLTVV.

The sample holds a few counts of this clone. The CDR3 DNA reads TGTGCCAGCAGCGAGGGGAGACAGTCGCGGGAGCAGTACTTC. This sequence encodes CASSEGRQSREQYF. This chain links TRBV9 with TRBJ2-7, with D perhaps assigned TRBD1 or TRBD2 (5 bases each). In germline, CDR1 is SGDLS, CDR2 YYNGEE. The CDR3 contains 14 residues. V lost 3 bases to trimming and J lost 7 bases, with 17 bases between them.

The chain combines TRBV6-1 with TRBJ2-7; D might be TRBD1 or TRBD2, each matching 5 bases. In germline, CDR1 is MNHNS, CDR2 SASEGT. V lost 10 bases, J lost 3 bases, and 19 bases lay in between. This CDR3 is built from 14 residues. The chain's CDR3 is CATLQDAAGYEQYF. CDR3 nucleotides: TGTGCCACTTTACAGGACGCCGCGGGCTACGAGCAGTACTTC.

This clone was seen a few times. The genes are TRBV5-4 and TRBJ2-5; D possibly corresponds to TRBD2 (7 bases). The V end was cut by 3 bases, the J end by 2 bases, with 11 bases between. Germline V gene lookup returns CDR1 SGHNT and CDR2 YYREEE (reference sequence). The CDR3 runs to 14 residues. The CDR3 DNA is TGTGCCAGCAGCTCGAGGGGGGGTCAAGAGACCCAGTACTTC. Translated: CASSSRGGQETQYF.

The chain has TRBV6-6 and TRBJ1-2; weak D call: TRBD1 (6 bases). V gave up 4 bases and J gave up 5 bases, with 11 bases separating them. The CDR3 has 13 residues. Looked up from germline, CDR1 is MNHNY and CDR2 is SVGAGI (reference sequence). The CDR3 here is CASSSRQAYGYTF. Here the CDR3 DNA reads TGTGCCAGCAGTTCACGACAGGCGTATGGCTACACCTTC.

V gene TRBV29-1 combines with J gene TRBJ2-1; 9 bases line up with TRBD2. Germline V gene lookup returns CDR1 SQVTM and CDR2 ANQGSEA. This CDR3 has 14 residues. J gave up 2 bases and V 3 bases, and 2 bases lay outside the gene matches. The CDR3 spells CSVDLAGPYNEQFF. CDR3 DNA sequence: TGCAGCGTTGACCTAGCGGGGCCCTACAATGAGCAGTTCTTC.

The chain combines TRBV9 with TRBJ2-7; possible D gene TRBD2, 5 bases. Trimming pared 4 bases from V and 0 bases from J, leaving 11 bases between. There are 14 residues in the CDR3. CDR1 SGDLS and CDR2 YYNGEE come from the germline V gene. CDR3: CASSLTGSSYEQYF. In nucleotides, the CDR3 is TGTGCCAGCAGCCTTACGGGATCCTCCTACGAGCAGTACTTC.

A few counts support this clone. The chain uses TRBV2 and TRBJ1-5, with TRBD1 as a possible D gene (6 bases). CDR1 is SNHLY and CDR2 is FYNNEI in the germline V gene. The V gene lost 7 bases and the J gene lost 7 bases, with 20 bases spanning the gap. The length of the CDR3 is 15 residues. CDR3 sequence reads: CASNKQGSEGQPQHF. The CDR3 DNA reads as TGTGCCAGCAACAAACAGGGCAGCGAGGGACAGCCCCAGCATTTT.

The rearrangement uses TRBV30 and TRBJ2-5; 7 bases match TRBD1. Trimming removed 1 base from V and 7 bases from J; junction bases left unmatched: 6. The CDR3 extends over 13 amino acids. Germline lookup yields CDR1 GTSNPN and CDR2 SVGIG (reference sequence). CDR3 in amino acids: CAWSGQGYGTQYF. CDR3 nucleotides: TGTGCCTGGAGTGGACAGGGTTACGGGACCCAGTACTTC.

The J gene is TRBJ2-5, the V gene TRBV5-1; D may be TRBD1 (6 bases). V lost 1 base and J lost 0, with 10 bases in between. From germline, CDR1 is SGHRS and CDR2 YFSETQ. The CDR3 is 15 residues long. The CDR3 loop reads CASSLRTANQETQYF. The CDR3 nucleotides are TGCGCCAGCAGCTTGCGGACAGCCAACCAAGAGACCCAGTACTTC.

This clone was recorded a few times. This chain uses TRBV10-3 with TRBJ1-6; 8 bases align to TRBD1. The ends lost 2 bases at V and 8 bases at J; junction bases unmatched: 5. The CDR3 extends over 15 amino acids. Germline V gene data show CDR1 as ENHRY and CDR2 as SYGVKD. This CDR3 reads CAISETGGFDSPLHF. The CDR3 bases are TGTGCCATCAGTGAGACAGGGGGTTTCGATTCACCCCTCCACTTT.

The J gene is TRBJ2-1, the V gene TRBV18, with 10 bases identical to TRBD2. J was trimmed by 9 bases and V by 0 bases; bases with no gene match: 5. This CDR3 has 15 amino acids. Germline loops: CDR1 KGHSH, CDR2 LQKENI. The CDR3 DNA is TGTGCCAGCTCACCACCGTGGTCTAGCGGGGGTGAGCAGTTCTTC. This encodes CASSPPWSSGGEQFF.

This clone was detected only a few times. This sequence joins TRBV4-1 and TRBJ2-1; 7 nucleotides align to TRBD2. Trimming at V came to 0 bases and at J to 4 bases, leaving 6 bases not matched to a gene. CDR1 is MGHRA and CDR2 is YSYEKL in the germline V gene. The CDR3 spans 16 residues. CDR3 region: CASSQDFRGVYNEQFF. In DNA, the CDR3 is TGCGCCAGCAGCCAAGATTTCCGGGGGGTATACAATGAGCAGTTCTTC.

The chain carries TRBV9 and TRBJ2-3; 9 bases fit TRBD2. CDR3 length: 15 amino acids. V was pared by 3 bases and J by 3 bases, with 5 bases of the junction left unmatched. Per germline, CDR1 SGDLS and CDR2 YYNGEE. CDR3 in amino acids: CASSAHSGGTDTQYF. The CDR3 DNA sequence: TGTGCCAGCAGCGCCCATAGCGGGGGAACAGATACGCAGTATTTT.

This clone was counted a few times. The rearrangement joins TRBV6-1 to TRBJ1-2; D unresolved. The V end lost 7 bases, the J end lost 7 bases, and 13 bases lay between the germline ends. The CDR3 loop spans 12 amino acids. CDR1 is MNHNS and CDR2 is SASEGT in the germline V gene. The CDR3 loop is CASNHLEGGYTF. For the CDR3, the DNA is TGTGCCAGCAACCATCTCGAGGGTGGCTACACCTTC.